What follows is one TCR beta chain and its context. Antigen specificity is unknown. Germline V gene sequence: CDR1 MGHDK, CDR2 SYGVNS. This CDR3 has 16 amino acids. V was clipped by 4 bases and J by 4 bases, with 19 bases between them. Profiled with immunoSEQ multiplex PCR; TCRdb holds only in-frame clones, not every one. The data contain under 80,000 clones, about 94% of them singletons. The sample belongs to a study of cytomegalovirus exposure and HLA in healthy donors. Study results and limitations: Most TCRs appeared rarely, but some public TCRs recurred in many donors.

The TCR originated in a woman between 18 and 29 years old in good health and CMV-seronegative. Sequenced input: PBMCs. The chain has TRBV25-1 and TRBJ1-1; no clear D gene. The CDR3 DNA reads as TGTGCCAGCAGTGGCCCCGGCCGAGGAAGGAGCACTGAAGCTTTCTTT. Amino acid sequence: CASSGPGRGRSTEAFF.